This T cell receptor beta chain was profiled in a study of T cells in localized non-small cell lung cancer. Whole-study results and caveats: Elevated blood T cell density was associated with longer overall survival. A single tumor region was sequenced, leaving heterogeneity possible. Uninvolved adjacent lung had the highest recorded T cell clonality, with tumor below it. Adjacent lung held a median around 60 of the top 100 tumor clones.

This CDR3 region has 16 residues. V gave up 0 bases and J gave up 4 bases, with 12 bases separating them. Germline-derived CDR1 and CDR2 are MNHGY and SAAAGT. About this clone itself: No antigen is known for it.

Clones were read by immunoSEQ multiplex PCR, and TCRdb kept only the in-frame ones, dropping some. Here the sample spans under 2,000 clones, 26% being singletons. Sequenced here: normal lung tissue next to the tumor, sampled before any cancer treatment. This chain joins TRBV6-8 and TRBJ2-2; D gene uncertain. The receptor was derived from a female donor over 55 with stage I lung adenocarcinoma. CDR3: CASSYSIVSGTGELFF. DNA of the CDR3: TGTGCCAGCAGTTACTCTATAGTGTCGGGCACCGGGGAGCTGTTTTTT.